This T cell receptor beta chain was found in a study of beta chain features in type 1 diabetes. The length of the CDR3 is 15 residues. The trim removed 0 bases at V and 2 bases at J, leaving 7 bases unmatched. Germline lookup yields CDR1 SQVTM and CDR2 ANQGSEA. This clone was found a few times. Expressed TCRB transcripts were sequenced because the isolated RNA had all been reverse transcribed beforehand. Measured with immunoSEQ multiplex PCR; TCRdb has only the in-frame clones, and not every one. The sample has some 410,000 clones, more than 11% seen once; the top ten hold 0.035% to 0.04%. This sequence was found in a man between 25 and 39 years old in good health. The sequenced material came from naive CD4+ T cells from blood. The chain is built from TRBV29-1 and TRBJ2-7; TRBD1 agrees at 7 bases. The CDR3 loop reads CSVEDQGVSPYEQYV. DNA for the CDR3: TGCAGCGTTGAAGATCAGGGGGTCTCCCCCTACGAGCAGTACGTC.